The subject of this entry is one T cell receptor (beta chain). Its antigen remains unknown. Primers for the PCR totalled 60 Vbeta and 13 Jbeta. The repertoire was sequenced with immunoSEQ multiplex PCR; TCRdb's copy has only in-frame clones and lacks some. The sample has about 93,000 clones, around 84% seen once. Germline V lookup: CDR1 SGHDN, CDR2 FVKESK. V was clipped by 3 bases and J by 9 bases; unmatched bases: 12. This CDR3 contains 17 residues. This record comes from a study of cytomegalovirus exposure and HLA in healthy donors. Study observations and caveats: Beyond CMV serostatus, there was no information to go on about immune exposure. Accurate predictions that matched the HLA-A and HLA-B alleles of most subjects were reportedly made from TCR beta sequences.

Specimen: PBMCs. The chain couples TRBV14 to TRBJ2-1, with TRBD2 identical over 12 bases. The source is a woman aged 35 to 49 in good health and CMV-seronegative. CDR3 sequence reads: CASSQRHLAGGPGEQFF. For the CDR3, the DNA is TGTGCCAGCAGCCAGAGACATCTAGCGGGAGGGCCGGGTGAGCAGTTCTTC.